This TCR beta chain was retrieved from a study of CD8 T cells in ankylosing spondylitis. TCRdb recomputed calls from the 5' RACE reads with MiXCR, one row per CDR3 protein. Here the sample spans around 300,000 distinct CDR3 sequences, about a fifth being singletons. Study outcomes and limitations: Disease-linked clones were reportedly significantly enriched in matched ankylosing spondylitis synovial fluid. For ankylosing spondylitis blood, a TCR beta motif of under 10 highly homologous variants appeared characteristic.

As for this clonotype: Its antigen is unidentified.

The J segment lost 6 bases and the V segment lost 6 bases, leaving 11 bases of the junction unmatched. The CDR3 is 15 residues long. Germline CDR1 and CDR2: LNHNV and YYDKDF (reference sequence). Sequenced material: blood, either unsorted or a sorted T cell fraction (not recorded which). This sequence originates from a female donor with ankylosing spondylitis or in good health (not recorded which). The chain is built from TRBV15 and TRBJ2-7; 10 bases line up with TRBD2. Here the CDR3 DNA reads TGTGCCACCAGGGCAATTAAAGCGGGAGGGCTCGAGCAGTACTTC. Amino acid sequence: CATRAIKAGGLEQYF. Full variable domain (rest looked up from reference TRBV15 and TRBJ2-7): DAMVIQNPRYQVTQFGKPVTLSCSQTLNHNVMYWYQQKSSQAPKLLFHYYDKDFNNEADTPDNFQSRRPNTSFCFLDIRSPGLGDTAMYLCATRAIKAGGLEQYFGPGTRLTVT.